A single T cell receptor beta chain is shown here with its context. Its antigen is not identified. This specimen belongs to a study of T cell clones after liver transplantation. On the study more broadly: Third-party-reactive TCRbeta sequences from pre-transplant mixed lymphocyte reactions served as antigen-independent comparators. Standard immunosuppression, with no induction, continued until 12-24 months after transplant. Study-level findings and limits: Compared with third party-reactive sequences, donor-reactive ones declined more, independent of withdrawal success. Rather than being deleted, graft donor-reactive T cells may have moved into the graft.

TCRdb keeps only in-frame clones here, not all; method: immunoSEQ multiplex PCR. The table lists roughly 67,000 clones, roughly 92% of them singletons, with 0.75% to 1% in the top ten. Germline-derived CDR1 and CDR2 are SGDLS and YYNGEE. The length of the CDR3 is 14 residues. After removal of 5 bases from V and 0 bases from J, the junction contained 3 bases not matched to a gene. The origin of this receptor is a human patient who received a liver transplant. Some T cells may have come from the graft donor. This chain links TRBV9 with TRBJ2-7, with 9 bases identical to TRBD2. The specimen comprised CD4+ T cells from blood, sampled around 25 months after liver transplant. CDR3 coding DNA: TGTGCCAGCAGTGCTAGCGGGACCTCCTACGAGCAGTACTTC. Translation gives CASSASGTSYEQYF.